The following is a TCR beta chain sequence with its context. The data stem from a study of T cells in localized non-small cell lung cancer. Repertoires were generated with immunoSEQ multiplex PCR, while TCRdb's copy carries only in-frame clones and drops some. The sample records under 55,000 clones, around 80% being singletons. The receptor comes from a woman aged 35 to 75 with stage II lung adenocarcinoma. Sequencing was performed on PBMCs, taken before any cancer treatment.

The CDR3 is CASSDRLENSPLHF. The CDR3 DNA reads TGTGCCAGCAGCGACAGGTTGGAGAATTCACCCCTCCACTTT. V and J are TRBV5-6 and TRBJ1-6, with D tentatively TRBD1 (6 bases). V was shortened by 4 bases and J by 7 bases, with 12 bases between the two germline ends. This CDR3 region has 14 residues. The germline CDR1 and CDR2 sequences are SGHDT and YYEEEE.